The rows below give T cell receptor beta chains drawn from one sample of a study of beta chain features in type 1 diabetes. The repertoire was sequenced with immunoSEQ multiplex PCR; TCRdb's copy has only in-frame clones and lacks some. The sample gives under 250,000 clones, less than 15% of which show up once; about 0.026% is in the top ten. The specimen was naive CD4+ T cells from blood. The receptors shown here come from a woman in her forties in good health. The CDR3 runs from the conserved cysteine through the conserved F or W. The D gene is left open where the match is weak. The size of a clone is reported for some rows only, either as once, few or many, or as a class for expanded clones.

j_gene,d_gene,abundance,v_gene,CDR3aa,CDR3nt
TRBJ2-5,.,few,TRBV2,CASKELEETQYF,TGTGCCAGCAAGGAGCTAGAAGAGACCCAGTACTTC
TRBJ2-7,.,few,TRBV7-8,CASSLSSDSSYEQYF,TGTGCCAGCAGCTTATCGTCGGACAGCTCCTACGAGCAGTACTTC
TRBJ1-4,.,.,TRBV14,CASSLLAQSTFNEKLFF,TGTGCCAGCAGCCTGCTCGCGCAGTCGACTTTCAATGAAAAACTGTTTTTT
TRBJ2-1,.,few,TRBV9,CASSVGPAGSPYNEQFF,TGTGCCAGCAGCGTAGGCCCCGCGGGATCTCCCTACAATGAGCAGTTCTTC
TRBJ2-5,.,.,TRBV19,CASSIDFAGAQETQYF,TGTGCCAGTAGTATAGATTTTGCGGGGGCACAAGAGACCCAGTACTTC
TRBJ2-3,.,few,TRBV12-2,CASRLEVAALQNTQYF,TGTGCAAGTCGCTTAGAAGTAGCCGCGCTACAAAATACGCAGTATTTT
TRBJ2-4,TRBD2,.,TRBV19,CASLAGGKNIQYF,TGTGCCAGCTTAGCGGGGGGCAAAAACATTCAGTACTTC
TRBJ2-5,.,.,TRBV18,CASSPRQIQETQYF,TGTGCCAGCTCACCCAGACAGATCCAAGAGACCCAGTACTTC
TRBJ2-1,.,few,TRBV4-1,CASSQPMEVRYEQFF,TGCGCCAGCAGCCAACCAATGGAGGTTCGATATGAGCAGTTCTTC
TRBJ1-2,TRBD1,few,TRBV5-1,CASSSPPGQGDYGYTF,TGCGCCAGCAGCTCTCCACCGGGACAGGGGGACTATGGCTACACCTTC
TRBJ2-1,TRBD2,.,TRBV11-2,CASSLSGGYNEQFF,TGTGCCAGCAGCTTAAGCGGGGGGTACAATGAGCAGTTCTTC
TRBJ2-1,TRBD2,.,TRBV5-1,CASSLPSGGGEQFF,TGCGCCAGCAGCTTACCTAGCGGGGGAGGAGAGCAGTTCTTC
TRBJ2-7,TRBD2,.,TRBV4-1,CASSHLSGGRYEQYF,TGCGCCAGCAGCCACTTAAGCGGGGGAAGGTACGAGCAGTACTTC
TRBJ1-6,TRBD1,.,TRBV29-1,CSALGQGGSPLHF,TGCAGCGCATTGGGACAGGGAGGTTCACCCCTCCACTTT
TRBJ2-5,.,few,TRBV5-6,CASTTSRLGETQYF,TGTGCCAGCACCACGTCTCGTCTCGGGGAGACCCAGTACTTC
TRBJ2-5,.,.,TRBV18,CASSPKSGSETQYF,TGTGCCAGCTCACCAAAATCGGGGTCTGAGACCCAGTACTTC
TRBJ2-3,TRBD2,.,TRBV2,CASRDSGGARDTQYF,TGTGCCAGCAGGGACAGCGGGGGGGCCAGGGATACGCAGTATTTT
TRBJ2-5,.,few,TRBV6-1,CASSKGTRFQETQYF,TGTGCCAGTTCAAAAGGGACACGATTTCAAGAGACCCAGTACTTC
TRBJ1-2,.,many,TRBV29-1,CSVEGPGYGYTF,TGCAGCGTTGAAGGGCCCGGGTACGGCTACACCTTC
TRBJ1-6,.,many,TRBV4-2,CASSLHRSSPLHF,TGTGCCAGCAGCCTCCATAGGAGTTCACCCCTCCACTTT
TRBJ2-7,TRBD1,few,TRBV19,CASTDRASYEQYF,TGTGCCAGTACTGACAGGGCCTCCTACGAGCAGTACTTC
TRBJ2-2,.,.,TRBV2,CASSHRAGGDTGELFF,TGTGCCAGCAGTCATCGAGCCGGGGGAGACACCGGGGAGCTGTTTTTT
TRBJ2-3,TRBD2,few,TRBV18,CASSPLGLAMSADTQYF,TGTGCCAGCTCACCACTGGGACTAGCAATGAGCGCAGATACGCAGTATTTT
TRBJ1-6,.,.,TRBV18,CASSPMADMNSPLHF,TGTGCCAGCTCACCAATGGCAGACATGAATTCACCCCTCCACTTT
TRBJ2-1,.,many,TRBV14,CASSQRSEQFF,TGTGCCAGCAGCCAACGGTCTGAGCAGTTCTTC
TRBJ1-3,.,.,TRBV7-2,CASSLRGTASSGNTIYF,TGTGCCAGCAGCTTACGCGGGACGGCGAGCTCTGGAAACACCATATATTTT
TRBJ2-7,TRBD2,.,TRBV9,CASSVGGGGVSSYEQYF,TGTGCCAGCAGCGTAGGGGGCGGGGGGGTGAGCTCCTACGAGCAGTACTTC
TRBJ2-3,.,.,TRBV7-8,CASSLAVRSTDTQYF,TGTGCCAGCAGCTTAGCAGTCAGGAGCACAGATACGCAGTATTTT
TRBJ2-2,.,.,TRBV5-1,CASSFNSGTGELFF,TGCGCCAGCAGCTTCAACTCGGGCACCGGGGAGCTGTTTTTT
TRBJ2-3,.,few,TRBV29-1,CSVEVWGGGTDTQYF,TGCAGCGTTGAAGTCTGGGGCGGAGGCACAGATACGCAGTATTTT
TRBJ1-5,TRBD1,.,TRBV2,CASTPRDRNQPQHF,TGTGCCAGCACCCCTAGGGACAGAAATCAGCCCCAGCATTTT
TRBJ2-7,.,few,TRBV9,CASSPMGSGTYEQYF,TGTGCCAGCAGCCCCATGGGTAGCGGAACCTACGAGCAGTACTTC
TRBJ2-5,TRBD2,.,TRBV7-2,CASSLALAGGETQYF,TGTGCCAGCAGCTTAGCCCTAGCGGGGGGTGAGACCCAGTACTTC
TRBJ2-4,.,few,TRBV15,CATSRDRGNGGKNIQYF,TGTGCCACCAGCAGAGATCGCGGGAATGGGGGCAAAAACATTCAGTACTTC
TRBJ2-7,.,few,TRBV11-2,CASSPLYEQYF,TGTGCCAGCAGCCCACTCTACGAGCAGTACTTC
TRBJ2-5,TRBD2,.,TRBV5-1,CAAWLRTSGGPSRETQYF,TGCGCCGCCTGGCTTCGGACTAGCGGGGGACCCAGCCGGGAGACCCAGTACTTC
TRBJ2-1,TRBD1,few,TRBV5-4,CASSPTGYNEQFF,TGTGCCAGCAGCCCGACAGGGTACAATGAGCAGTTCTTC
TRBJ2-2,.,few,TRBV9,CASSVASGQGRTGELFF,TGTGCCAGCAGCGTAGCCTCGGGGCAGGGGCGCACCGGGGAGCTGTTTTTT
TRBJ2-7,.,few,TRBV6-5,CASSYGSGTPDEQYF,TGTGCCAGCAGTTATGGATCCGGGACACCCGACGAGCAGTACTTC
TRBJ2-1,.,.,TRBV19,CASSIVASSYNEQFF,TGTGCCAGTAGTATAGTTGCTAGCTCCTACAATGAGCAGTTCTTC
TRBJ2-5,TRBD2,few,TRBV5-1,CASSLGGGETQYF,TGCGCCAGCAGCTTGGGCGGGGGAGAGACCCAGTACTTC
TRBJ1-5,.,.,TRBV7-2,CASSFIGGTQPQHF,TGTGCCAGCAGCTTTATTGGGGGGACTCAGCCCCAGCATTTT
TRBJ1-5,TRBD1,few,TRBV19,CATRQGNQPQHF,TGTGCCACCCGACAGGGGAATCAGCCCCAGCATTTT
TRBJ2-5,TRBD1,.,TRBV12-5,CASAPDRGAGETQYF,TGTGCTAGTGCACCAGACAGGGGCGCCGGGGAGACCCAGTACTTC
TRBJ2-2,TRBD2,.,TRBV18,CASSPLAGVNTGELFF,TGTGCCAGCTCACCCCTAGCGGGGGTAAACACCGGGGAGCTGTTTTTT
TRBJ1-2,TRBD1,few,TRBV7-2,CASSPGIDRGRGYTF,TGTGCCAGCTCGCCCGGAATCGACAGGGGGCGAGGCTACACCTTC